The entry below describes one T cell receptor beta chain. Its specificity is not known. The CDR3 loop spans 11 amino acids. V lost 1 base and J lost 4, with 1 base in between. From germline, CDR1 is MGHRA and CDR2 YSYEKL. Construction of the TCR beta libraries employed iRepertoire HTBI primers in conjunction with Arm-PCR of CDR3 regions. MiXCR was run by TCRdb on the multiplex PCR reads, yielding one entry per CDR3 protein. The data contain 300,000 or so distinct CDR3 sequences, around a fifth of them seen just once; the ten biggest clones take up 29%. The time point is: persistent/refractory GD, antithyroid drugs over 5 years with positive TRAb. The authors made the TCR library using RNA they extracted from PBMCs. Graves' disease was diagnosed by American Thyroid Association guidelines. EDTA tubes collected 9 to 9.5 milliliters of peripheral blood. These data come from a study of regulatory T cells in long-lasting Graves disease. About the study: Persistence in Graves' disease required over 5 years of antithyroid drugs plus positive TSH receptor antibodies. Study-level results: Accuracy might have suffered from few samples.

J is TRBJ1-2 and V is TRBV4-1; D unresolved. This clonotype was sampled from a female donor with Graves disease. Sequencing was performed on peripheral blood mononuclear cells (PBMCs), taken when the disease was refractory, from a patient treated with antithyroid drugs. In DNA form, the CDR3 reads TGCGCCAGCAGCCAAGCCTATGGCTACACCTTC. Protein: CASSQAYGYTF.